A single sample is the source of the 3 T cell receptor beta chains below, sequenced in a study of cytomegalovirus exposure and HLA in healthy donors. Produced via immunoSEQ multiplex PCR; TCRdb's table is partial and in-frame only. The data contain some 340,000 clones, around 90% of them singletons. Sequencing was carried out using PBMCs. All receptors come from a woman aged 25 to 39 in good health and CMV-seropositive.

This clone was seen a few times. The chain links TRBV2 to TRBJ2-7; 8 nucleotides line up with TRBD1. V trimming: 0 bases; J trimming: 6 bases; junction bases outside the gene matches: 1. This CDR3 region has 13 residues. Germline CDR1 SNHLY, CDR2 FYNNEI. The CDR3 sequence is CASSEAGQGEQYF. The CDR3 DNA reads TGTGCCAGCAGTGAAGCTGGACAGGGCGAGCAGTACTTC.

J is TRBJ2-1 and V is TRBV4-2, with 13 bases matching TRBD2. With 2 bases clipped from V and 5 bases from J, the junction kept 12 bases outside the gene matches. The germline CDR1 and CDR2 sequences are LGHNA and YNFKEQ. The CDR3 loop spans 19 amino acids. CDR3 protein: CASSQIAWAGTSGNNEQFF. The CDR3 bases are TGTGCCAGCAGCCAAATCGCCTGGGCCGGGACTAGCGGGAACAATGAGCAGTTCTTC.

J is TRBJ1-2 and V is TRBV2; 8 positions match TRBD1. Germline V gives CDR1 SNHLY, CDR2 FYNNEI. With 4 bases clipped from V and 5 bases from J, the junction kept 6 bases outside the gene matches. The CDR3 loop spans 14 amino acids. The CDR3 region has the DNA TGTGCCAGCAGTGTGGGGACAGGAGGGTATGGCTACACCTTC. Amino acids: CASSVGTGGYGYTF.